This TCR beta chain was recovered during a study of T cells in women clearing cervical HPV infection (dated by TCRdb to the late 2010s). At the level of the whole study: The cases were 20 to 25 women with histologically confirmed HPV16-related CIN3 or worse, and 2 of those women had invasive cancers. Cases had a median age of almost 35 years compared with 38 for controls, and baseline characteristics showed no significant differences between the groups. For cases, a median interval of approximately 150 days, with an interquartile range of about 90 to 210 days, was observed between lesion detection and blood sampling. The exploratory proof-of-principle case-control study was nested within the Guanacaste HPV Natural History Study in Costa Rica and compared TCR repertoires across cervical HPV16 outcomes. Blood from cases was collected at the visit at which the lesion was first identified, whereas blood from controls was collected once infection was no longer detected. Cases and controls were matched on year of sample collection and on age within five years. As quality controls, five blinded duplicates were added to each group, bringing the total to roughly 60 samples made up of roughly 50 participants and about 10 replicates. HLA typing was available for only a few women, so HLA type could not be excluded as a confounder. The approximately 23 controls were women who cleared a single incident HPV16 infection within 12 months without developing precancer or cancer. In the parent cohort, some 10,000 women aged 18 or older were enrolled in Guanacaste, Costa Rica, during about 1993 to 1994 and then followed for less than 8 years. Summary of the overall study and its limitations: Because the number of T cells per sample was unknown, the richness differences could reflect varying T-cell content rather than repertoire biology. Random forest classifiers that combined richness and V gene abundances separated cases from controls with an estimated AUC of under 0.85. Lower TRBV6-7 relative abundance was observed in cases than in controls (around 0.11% versus 0.15%; Bonferroni P = 0.0008). Across sequencing depths, CIN3+ cases showed significantly higher TCR repertoire richness than controls, but evenness did not differ between the groups. Because of the cross-sectional design, the study could not determine whether the associations came before infection or resulted from infection, and neither effector/memory subsets nor HPV-specific T cells were isolated.

Every participant had a single incident cervical HPV16 infection, and women with prevalent HPV16 infections were excluded. Cervical HPV DNA was detected by MY09/MY11 PCR, and genotyping was performed by dot-blot hybridization. About 14 mL of heparinized blood were centrifuged, and the buffy coat was aliquoted, frozen at -30°C, then stored at -80°C. Genomic DNA was extracted from buffy coat specimens using QIAGEN kits. The immunoSEQ assay used multiplex PCR to amplify TCR beta CDR3 regions from an average of approximately 1,100 ng of genomic DNA per sample. The assay corrected primer bias using a complete synthetic TCR repertoire to establish an amplification baseline. The amplicons were sequenced on the Illumina platform. Processing in the source paper ran as follows. Sequences were error-corrected by clustering with frequency ratios and a modified nearest-neighbor algorithm and were then analyzed in the immunoSEQ Analyzer with IMGT gene definitions. TCR richness and evenness were averaged over 20 rarefaction repeats at each rarefaction depth, excluding samples with fewer sequences than the depth. V, D and J gene relative abundances were compared between groups with Wilcoxon rank sum tests, applying FDR correction. For the blinded duplicates, the intraclass correlation was over 95% for TCR richness and averaged roughly 75% across some 66 gene segments. TCRdb obtained this table from immuneACCESS and retained in-frame rearrangements with V and J assigned. These tables miss some clones; where compared with another copy, unresolved V genes account for less than half of the shortfall, and the remainder is unexplained. Clone size and V and J calls were adopted from that table, with D and trimming inferred from the DNA. The sample's records list about 30,000 clones. 1.4% of the sample rests with the top ten.

Its CDR3 holds 16 amino acids, cysteine through phenylalanine. The CDR3 was read in part: 39 bases, with the frame set at base 1. CDR1 and CDR2 are read off the germline V gene (reference sequence) as LNHDA and SQIVND. Of note for this clone: Its antigen is not yet known. The read falls 3 residues short of the CDR3 end, and the missing part is taken from the germline J gene.

The rearranged chain carries TRBV19 and TRBJ1-2, and 8 bases in between align with TRBD1. The TCR sequence derives from a woman aged 18-70 years with a cervical HPV16 infection that either progressed to CIN3+ or cleared (not recorded which). Sequencing input: blood buffy coat. The CDR3: CASSVSRDRLLGGYTF. CDR3 bases read: TGTGCCAGTAGTGTCTCCCGGGACAGGCTATTGGGAGGC.